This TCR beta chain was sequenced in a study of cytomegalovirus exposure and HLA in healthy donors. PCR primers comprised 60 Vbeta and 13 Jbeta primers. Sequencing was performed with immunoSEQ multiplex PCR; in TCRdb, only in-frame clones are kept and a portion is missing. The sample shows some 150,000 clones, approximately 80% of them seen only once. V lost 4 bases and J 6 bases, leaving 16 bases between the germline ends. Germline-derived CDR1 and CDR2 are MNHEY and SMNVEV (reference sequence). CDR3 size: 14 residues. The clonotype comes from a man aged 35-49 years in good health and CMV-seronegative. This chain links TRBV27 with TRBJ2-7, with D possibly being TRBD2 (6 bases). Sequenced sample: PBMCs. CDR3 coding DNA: TGTGCCAGCAGTTCCCCGCGGGGTCCCAGCGAGCAGTACTTC. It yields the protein CASSSPRGPSEQYF.